The clone carrying this TCR beta chain came up a few times. Per the original data handling: Estimation of nucleated cell counts was performed using reference gene primer amplification. Here immunoSEQ multiplex PCR was the method, and the copy in TCRdb shows in-frame clones only, minus some. V and J calls and clone size are given by that table; D and trimming were obtained from the DNA. The sample includes about 110,000 clones, 75% to 85% seen only once; the top ten take approximately 10%. Trimming removed 4 bases at V and 2 bases at J, with 7 bases between. The CDR3 consists of 13 residues. Germline V gives CDR1 SGHTA, CDR2 FQGNSA. This entry belongs to a study of blood T cell repertoires in COVID-19. Study context: Material from acute and convalescent COVID-19 was sourced from the United States, Italy and Spain. The analysed material was cDNA or gDNA that came from T cells, B-cell-depleted T cells, or PBMCs.

The V gene is TRBV7-2, the J gene TRBJ2-3, with D possibly TRBD2 on 6 matching bases. The source material was peripheral blood. The TCR comes from a woman in her 70s with acute or convalescent COVID-19. This CDR3 is CASSWRDTDTQYF. Here the CDR3 DNA reads TGTGCCAGCAGCTGGCGGGACACAGATACGCAGTATTTT. Supplemented by reference TRBV7-2 and TRBJ2-3, the full variable domain reads GAGVSQSPSNKVTEKGKDVELRCDPISGHTALYWYRQSLGQGLEFLIYFQGNSAPDKSGLPSDRFSAERTGGSVSTLTIQRTQQEDSAVYLCASSWRDTDTQYFGPGTRLTVL.